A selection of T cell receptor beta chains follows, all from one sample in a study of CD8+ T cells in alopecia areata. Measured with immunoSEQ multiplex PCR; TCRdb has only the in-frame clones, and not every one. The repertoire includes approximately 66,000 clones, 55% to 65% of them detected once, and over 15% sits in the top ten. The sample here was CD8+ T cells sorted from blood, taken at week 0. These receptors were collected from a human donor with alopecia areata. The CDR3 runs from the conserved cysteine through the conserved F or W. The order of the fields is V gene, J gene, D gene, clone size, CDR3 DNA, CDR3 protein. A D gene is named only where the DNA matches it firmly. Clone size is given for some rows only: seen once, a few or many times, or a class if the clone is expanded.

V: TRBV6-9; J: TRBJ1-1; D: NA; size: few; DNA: TGTGCCCGTCACACAGGGTTTTTCACTGAAGCTTTCTTT; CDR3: CARHTGFFTEAFF
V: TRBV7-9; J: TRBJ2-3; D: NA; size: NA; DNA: TGTGCCAGCAGCTTAGCGCGGACAGATACGCAGTATTTT; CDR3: CASSLARTDTQYF
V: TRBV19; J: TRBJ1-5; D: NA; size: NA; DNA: TGTGCCAGAGACCCAAAAACTAATCAGCCCCAGCATTTT; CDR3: CARDPKTNQPQHF
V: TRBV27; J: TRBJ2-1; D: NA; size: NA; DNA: TGTGCCAGCAGTTTATCCTGGAATAAAGGACACGAGCAGTTCTTC; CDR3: CASSLSWNKGHEQFF
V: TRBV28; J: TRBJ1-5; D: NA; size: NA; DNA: TGTGCCAGCAGTCTCCAGAGTCGGTTTCAGCCCCAGCATTTT; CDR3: CASSLQSRFQPQHF
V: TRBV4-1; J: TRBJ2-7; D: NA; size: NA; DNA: TGCGCCAGCAGTCACTACTCGGGGTTGGGGGACGAGCAGTACTTC; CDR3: CASSHYSGLGDEQYF
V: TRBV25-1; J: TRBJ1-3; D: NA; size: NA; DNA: TGTGCCAGCAGTGATTTGCAGGGTGGAAACACCATATATTTT; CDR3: CASSDLQGGNTIYF
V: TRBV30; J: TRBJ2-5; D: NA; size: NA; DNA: TGTGCCTGGATTTCGGCGGCAGCGGATCAAGAGACCCAGTACTTC; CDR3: CAWISAAADQETQYF
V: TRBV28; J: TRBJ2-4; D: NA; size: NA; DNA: TGTGCCAGCACCGGGGTCTTGGCCAAAAACATTCAGTACTTC; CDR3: CASTGVLAKNIQYF
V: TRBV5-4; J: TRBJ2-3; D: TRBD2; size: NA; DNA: TGTGCCAGCAGCTCCCGGGAGGGTAGCACAGATACGCAGTATTTT; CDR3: CASSSREGSTDTQYF
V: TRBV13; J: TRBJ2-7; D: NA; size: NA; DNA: TGTGCCAGCAGCTCCGGGATGGGGCCCTACGAGCAGTACTTC; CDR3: CASSSGMGPYEQYF
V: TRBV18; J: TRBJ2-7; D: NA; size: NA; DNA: TGTGCCAGCTCACAACCGGACATTACCTACGAGCAGTACTTC; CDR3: CASSQPDITYEQYF
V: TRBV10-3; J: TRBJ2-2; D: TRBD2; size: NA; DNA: TGTGCCATCAGTCCAGCGGGGGGGCGAGTCACCGGGGAGCTGTTTTTT; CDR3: CAISPAGGRVTGELFF
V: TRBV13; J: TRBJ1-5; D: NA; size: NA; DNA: TGTGCCAGCAGCTTAGCGGGGAATCAGCCCCAGCATTTT; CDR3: CASSLAGNQPQHF
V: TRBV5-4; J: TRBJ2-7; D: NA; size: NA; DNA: TGTGCCAGCTCTGATGACAGGTCCTACGAGCAGTACTTC; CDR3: CASSDDRSYEQYF
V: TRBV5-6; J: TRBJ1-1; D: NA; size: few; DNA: TGTGCCAGCAGCTTGGTCGTGAACACTGAAGCTTTCTTT; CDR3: CASSLVVNTEAFF